This is a list of T cell receptor delta chains from one sample in a study of Vδ1+ human thymocytes. TCRdb repeated clone calling on the multiplex PCR reads with CATT. Of under 80,000 delta-chain clones listed, approximately 37% are singletons. The sequencing input was Vdelta1+ gamma-delta thymocytes from the thymus. The receptors shown here come from a boy in the first two years of life who had congenital heart surgery. Each CDR3 is given with its conserved first and last residue. The D gene is left open where the match is weak. Clone size is not always given. Where it is, it says once, few, many or a class for expanded clones.

j_gene | v_gene | d_gene | abundance | CDR3nt | CDR3aa
TRDJ1 | TRDV1 | TRDD3 | few | TGTGCTCTTGGGGAGCGATTTTCCTACGTGGGGGATACAAGAAAACTCATCTTT | CALGERFSYVGDTRKLIF
TRDJ2 | TRDV1 | TRDD3 | - | TGTGCTCTTGGGCCCTGCTACGTGGTGGGGGATAGGTCGACAGCACAACTCTTCTTT | CALGPCYVVGDRSTAQLFF
TRDJ1 | TRDV1 | TRDD3 | - | TGTGCTCTTGGGGAACGTCGATCACCACTGAGTCCTGGCTGGGGGATAGTCGGCACCGATAAACTCATCTTT | CALGERRSPLSPGWGIVGTDKLIF
TRDJ1 | TRDV1 | TRDD3 | - | TGTGCTCTTGGGGAACACTCCGGGGTCCGGGGGATACTAGATAAACTCATCTTT | CALGEHSGVRGILDKLIF
TRDJ1 | TRDV1 | - | - | TGTGCTCTTGGGGAACCTACTGGCGGATACACAAACACCGATAAACTCATCTTT | CALGEPTGGYTNTDKLIF
TRDJ1 | TRDV1 | - | few | TGTGCTCTTGGGGACCGGCACCTAGCCCGGAACGATAAACTCATCTTT | CALGDRHLARNDKLIF
TRDJ1 | TRDV1 | - | - | TGTGCTCTTGGGGAACCTCGGATCCTCACCGATAAACTCATCTTT | CALGEPRILTDKLIF
TRDJ1 | TRDV1 | TRDD3 | - | TGTGCTCTTGGGGAACGTCAAACTCCTCTGACTGGGGACAGCGCCGATAAACTCATCTTT | CALGERQTPLTGDSADKLIF
TRDJ1 | TRDV1 | TRDD3 | - | TGTGCTCTTGGGGAGGGACCCCCTACGGATTACTGGGGGATACGGGGTAAACTCATCTTT | CALGEGPPTDYWGIRGKLIF
TRDJ1 | TRDV1 | - | - | TGTGCTCTTGGGGGTCCTATTGATTGCCACACGTACGCTGGGGACGACACCGATAAACTCATCTTT | CALGGPIDCHTYAGDDTDKLIF
TRDJ1 | TRDV1 | TRDD3 | - | TGTGCTCTTGGGGAACTAACCTTACTGGGGGATAAGGAGACCGATAAACTCATCTTT | CALGELTLLGDKETDKLIF
TRDJ1 | TRDV1 | - | - | TGTGCTCTTGGGGAAGACGGAGTGCGGAGTGGGTGTTACGCGTACACCGATAAACTCATCTTT | CALGEDGVRSGCYAYTDKLIF
TRDJ1 | TRDV1 | TRDD3 | - | TGTGCTCTTGGGGAACCTTTTGCACCGGTACTGGGGGACCCCACCGATAAACTCATCTTT | CALGEPFAPVLGDPTDKLIF
TRDJ1 | TRDV1 | TRDD3 | few | TGTGCTCTTGGGAACTACCTTCACTTCTATCGGGGGATACGGGGAGCCGATAAACTCATCTTT | CALGNYLHFYRGIRGADKLIF
TRDJ1 | TRDV1 | TRDD3 | - | TGTGCTCTTGGGGAATCGGCAGGCAACCTGGGGGATACCCTAGGTAGGGACACCGATAAACTCATCTTT | CALGESAGNLGDTLGRDTDKLIF
TRDJ1 | TRDV1 | - | few | TGTGCTCTTGGGGACTATACGCTCCTTGGACCACAGTACACCGATAAACTCATCTTT | CALGDYTLLGPQYTDKLIF
TRDJ1 | TRDV1 | - | - | TGTGCTCTTGGGGACCCCCTGGGTGATCTCCCCGATAAACTCATCTTT | CALGDPLGDLPDKLIF
TRDJ1 | TRDV1 | - | - | TGTGCTCTTGGGGAACCGGAGGGGGGTCCTACAGGGATACCCTACTTCTTATACACCGATAAACTCATCTTT | CALGEPEGGPTGIPYFLYTDKLIF
TRDJ1 | TRDV1 | - | few | TGTGCTCTTGGGGACCACCCGACGATTCCCACCGATAAGGAAACGTACACCGATAAACTCATCTTT | CALGDHPTIPTDKETYTDKLIF
TRDJ1 | TRDV1 | - | - | TGTGCTCTTAGCCTAGCCTTTACCCGACTTACCGATAAACTCATCTTT | CALSLAFTRLTDKLIF
TRDJ1 | TRDV1 | - | few | TGTGCTCTTGGGGAACCTTTTTTCCCTCCGCACTGGGAATACACCGATAAACTCATCTTT | CALGEPFFPPHWEYTDKLIF
TRDJ1 | TRDV1 | TRDD3 | - | TGTGCTCTTGGGGAACTCGGGGATACTTCCGATAAACTCATCTTT | CALGELGDTSDKLIF
TRDJ1 | TRDV1 | TRDD3 | - | TGTGCTCTTGGGGAGGGAATTTCGGTTCGCCTTCCTACCTACTGGGGGATACCGGGGGCCGATAAACTCATCTTT | CALGEGISVRLPTYWGIPGADKLIF
TRDJ1 | TRDV1 | TRDD3 | - | TGTGCTCTTGGGGTGTCAAGGCCTGCCTCTCCACGTACTGGGGGATACACCGATAAACTCATCTTT | CALGVSRPASPRTGGYTDKLIF
TRDJ1 | TRDV1 | - | once | TGTGCTCTTGGGGAATCCCGGCCTTCCCCGCTGAAGAACCCGTACACCGATAAACTCATCTTT | CALGESRPSPLKNPYTDKLIF
TRDJ1 | TRDV1 | - | - | TGTGCTCTGTCCACCGGATGGTACACCGATAAACTCATCTTT | CALSTGWYTDKLIF
TRDJ1 | TRDV1 | - | - | TGTGCTCTTGGGGGCCCGGTCGGTTGGGGGCCAAACACCGATAACCTCATCTTT | CALGGPVGWGPNTDNLIF
TRDJ1 | TRDV2 | TRDD3 | few | TGTGCCTGTGTCACCCGGTACTGGGGGATACGATCGTACACCGATAAACTCATCTTT | CACVTRYWGIRSYTDKLIF
TRDJ1 | TRDV1 | TRDD3 | once | TGTGCTCTTGGGGAACTTCCTACGGCCCAAACACCGGGTGGGGGATTAAGGGATAAACTCATCTTT | CALGELPTAQTPGGGLRDKLIF
TRDJ1 | TRDV1 | TRDD3 | few | TGTGCTCTTGGGGAACTAAGGCCCGGGGGATACGGGACCCACACCGATAAACTCATCTTT | CALGELRPGGYGTHTDKLIF
TRDJ1 | TRDV1 | TRDD3 | few | TGTGCTCTTGGGGATAGTTCCCTACTGGGGGACACCGATAAACTCATCTTT | CALGDSSLLGDTDKLIF
TRDJ1 | TRDV1 | - | - | TGTGCTCTTGGGGAACTGATTGTGGGGTCGGGGGCCGATAAACTCATCTTT | CALGELIVGSGADKLIF
TRDJ1 | TRDV1 | TRDD3 | - | TGTGCTCTTGGGGACAGCTACTTCCTACTGGGGGATACGCTGGGATACACCGATAAACTCATCTTT | CALGDSYFLLGDTLGYTDKLIF
TRDJ1 | TRDV1 | TRDD3 | once | TGTGCTCTTGGGGAAGGTAGGGGATGGCCCGGAGGGGGGATAGCGACCGATAAACTCATCTTT | CALGEGRGWPGGGIATDKLIF
TRDJ1 | TRDV1 | - | few | TGTGCTCTTGGGGAACTCGTGAGGGGAAACGGTCACACCGATAAACTCATCTTT | CALGELVRGNGHTDKLIF
TRDJ1 | TRDV1 | - | - | TGTGCTCTTGGGGAGCCCGGGGGCCCCCGTACCGGAGGGGGGTACACCGATAAACTCATCTTT | CALGEPGGPRTGGGYTDKLIF
TRDJ1 | TRDV1 | - | - | TGTGCTCTTGGGGAACGCCCCTACACCGATAAACTCATCTTT | CALGERPYTDKLIF
TRDJ1 | TRDV1 | TRDD3 | - | TGTGCTCTTGGGGAACTACCCTTCCTTATGTACTGGGGGACCCGGTACACCGATAAACTCATCTTT | CALGELPFLMYWGTRYTDKLIF
TRDJ1 | TRDV1 | - | few | TGTGCTCTTGGGGAACTCCCTCGGCTGGGGACGTACACCGATAAACTCATCTTT | CALGELPRLGTYTDKLIF
TRDJ1 | TRDV1 | TRDD3 | few | TGTGCTCTTGGGGAACTTGAACTGGGGGATACGCTGGGCACCAAACTCATCTTT | CALGELELGDTLGTKLIF
TRDJ1 | TRDV1 | - | - | TGTGCTCTTGGGGAACTAAACCGCCCGATGCTAGGAGTTAAGGCAGCCCATCAAATGTCCGATAAACTCATCTTT | CALGELNRPMLGVKAAHQMSDKLIF
TRDJ2 | TRDV1 | - | few | TGTGCTCTTGGGGAACTGCACCACCCGATAATCAATCAATTTACGACAGCACAACTCTTCTTT | CALGELHHPIINQFTTAQLFF
TRDJ1 | TRDV1 | TRDD3 | few | TGTGCTCTTGGGGGGTTTAAGAAGACCCTACTGGGGATACCCCGAACCGATAAACTCATCTTT | CALGGFKKTLLGIPRTDKLIF
TRDJ1 | TRDV1 | - | few | TGTGCTCTTGTAGGGGCCGATAACGACACCGATAAACTCATCTTT | CALVGADNDTDKLIF
TRDJ1 | TRDV1 | TRDD3 | - | TGTGCTCTTGGGGAAAAAGGCTGGGGGGGAAGTTGGACCGATAAACTCATCTTT | CALGEKGWGGSWTDKLIF